What follows are 24 T cell receptor beta chains derived from one specimen sequenced in a study of cytomegalovirus exposure and HLA in healthy donors. The primer mix had 60 Vbeta and 13 Jbeta primers. This table comes from immunoSEQ multiplex PCR, and its TCRdb copy is limited to in-frame clones, with some not included. This sample has about 90,000 clones; roughly 79% occur once, and the top ten carry 0.57%. The specimen was PBMCs. These receptor sequences come from a young man in good health and CMV-seronegative.

This sequence joins TRBV5-1 and TRBJ2-3; D is uncertain. Germline lookup yields CDR1 SGHRS and CDR2 YFSETQ. V lost 0 bases to trimming and J lost 6 bases, with 5 bases between them. The CDR3 has 12 amino acids. The DNA of the CDR3 is TGCGCCAGCAGCTTGGGAGTGGATACGCAGTATTTT. Translated, it gives CASSLGVDTQYF.

This chain links TRBV7-9 with TRBJ2-7; 8 positions match TRBD1. Unmatched junction bases numbered 6, after V lost 1 base and J lost 13 bases. Germline loops: CDR1 SEHNR, CDR2 FQNEAQ (reference sequence). The CDR3 loop spans 12 amino acids. The CDR3 loop is CASSLGTGFNYF. CDR3 bases: TGTGCCAGCAGCTTAGGGACAGGGTTCAACTACTTC.

This clone was found a few times. The rearrangement uses TRBV27 and TRBJ1-1; weak D call: TRBD1 (5 bases). Trimming took 5 bases from V and 5 from J, leaving 18 bases between them. In germline, CDR1 is MNHEY, CDR2 SMNVEV (reference sequence). This CDR3 contains 15 residues. CDR3 amino acids: CASSTATGGGTEAFF. The CDR3 DNA follows: TGTGCCAGCAGTACGGCCACGGGGGGAGGTACTGAAGCTTTCTTT.

The J gene is TRBJ1-1, the V gene TRBV9; D uncertain. V lost 0 bases and J lost 0, with 12 bases in between. This CDR3 is built from 16 residues. Germline values: CDR1 SGDLS, CDR2 YYNGEE. Here the CDR3 DNA reads TGTGCCAGCAGCGTAGGCGGGGAATTCATGAACACTGAAGCTTTCTTT. It encodes CASSVGGEFMNTEAFF.

The V gene is TRBV12-5, the J gene TRBJ1-2, with D hard to call. The germline V gene encodes CDR1 LGHNT and CDR2 FRNRAP. The length of the CDR3 is 18 residues. With 1 base removed from V and 4 bases from J, the gap between germline ends came to 22 bases. The CDR3 sequence is CASGLGRDRSTTLYGYTF. The CDR3 DNA reads TGTGCTAGTGGTTTGGGGCGGGATCGCAGCACAACTCTCTATGGCTACACCTTC.

The rearrangement joins TRBV11-2 to TRBJ2-3; 10 bases line up with TRBD1. With V trimmed by 3 bases and J by 4 bases, 4 bases remained unmatched. The CDR3 is made up of 15 amino acids. The germline V gene encodes CDR1 SGHAT and CDR2 FQNNGV. The CDR3 here is CASSFGTGVSDTQYF. Written as DNA, the CDR3 is TGTGCCAGCAGCTTCGGGACAGGGGTTTCAGATACGCAGTATTTT.

This chain uses TRBV7-3 with TRBJ2-1; 11 bases match TRBD1. Germline V CDR1 and CDR2: SGHTA, FQGTGA. V shed 5 bases, J shed 5 bases, and the junction held 8 bases outside the gene matches. This CDR3 has 16 amino acids. In DNA, the CDR3 is TGTGCCAGCAGCACCTACGGGACAGGGGGAAACAATGAGCAGTTCTTC. Amino acid sequence: CASSTYGTGGNNEQFF.

This rearrangement joins TRBV2 to TRBJ2-3, with 7 bases aligning to TRBD1. The germline CDR1 and CDR2 sequences are SNHLY and FYNNEI. The CDR3 extends over 16 amino acids. Trimming at V came to 9 bases and at J to 2 bases, leaving 14 bases not matched to a gene. Here the CDR3 DNA reads TGTGCCAGACAACAGACGAGGGGGCTAGTCACAGATACGCAGTATTTT. Amino acid sequence: CARQQTRGLVTDTQYF. Looking up the rest from reference TRBV2 and TRBJ2-3 gives the full variable domain: EPEVTQTPSHQVTQMGQEVILRCVPISNHLYFYWYRQILGQKVEFLVSFYNNEISEKSEIFDDQFSVERPDGSNFTLKIRSTKLEDSAMYFCARQQTRGLVTDTQYFGPGTRLTVL.

The J gene is TRBJ2-7, the V gene TRBV14, with a weak D call TRBD2 (5 bases). Looked up from germline, CDR1 is SGHDN and CDR2 is FVKESK. CDR3 size: 16 residues. The V gene lost 0 bases and the J gene lost 4 bases, with 16 bases spanning the gap. The CDR3 DNA reads TGTGCCAGCAGCCAAGAATGGAGGCAGAATGTTTACGAGCAGTACGTC. The encoded protein is CASSQEWRQNVYEQYV.

The rearrangement uses TRBV7-2 and TRBJ1-5; perhaps TRBD1 as D (6 bases). The CDR3 totals 14 residues. The V gene lost 0 bases and the J gene lost 11 bases, with 14 bases spanning the gap. CDR1 SGHTA and CDR2 FQGNSA come from the germline V gene. The CDR3 protein is CASSLADRYSAQHF. As DNA, the CDR3 is TGTGCCAGCAGCTTAGCAGACAGGTACTCGGCCCAGCATTTT.

The genes are TRBV7-2 and TRBJ2-3; no firm D call. This CDR3 spans 11 amino acids. Trimming removed 5 bases at V and 3 bases at J, with 3 bases between. Germline CDR1 reads SGHTA; CDR2 reads FQGNSA. Here the CDR3 reads CASSLTDTQYF. The CDR3 nucleotides are TGTGCCAGCAGCCTAACAGATACGCAGTATTTT.

The J gene is TRBJ2-7, the V gene TRBV9; weak D call: TRBD1 (6 bases). This CDR3 is built from 11 residues. Germline assignment: CDR1 SGDLS and CDR2 YYNGEE. V lost 4 bases to trimming and J lost 9 bases, with 11 bases between them. This chain's CDR3 is CASSPGQLQYF. In DNA form, the CDR3 reads TGTGCCAGCAGCCCGGGACAATTGCAGTACTTC.

V usage is TRBV27 and J usage is TRBJ1-1; 7 bases agree with TRBD1. This CDR3 is 15 amino acids long. CDR1 and CDR2 from the germline V gene are MNHEY and SMNVEV (reference sequence). The V segment lost 0 bases and the J segment 4 bases; nucleotides outside the gene matches: 5. The CDR3 here is CASSLSKQGSTEAFF. The CDR3, as DNA: TGTGCCAGCAGTTTATCGAAACAGGGGAGCACTGAAGCTTTCTTT.

The V and J genes are TRBV9 and TRBJ2-2, with 8 bases fitting TRBD1. CDR1 SGDLS and CDR2 YYNGEE come from the germline V gene. Losses at the gene ends were 3 bases for V and 4 bases for J; bases not matched to a gene: 8. The CDR3 loop spans 16 amino acids. The chain's CDR3 is CASSALRGLGTGELFF. Written as DNA, the CDR3 is TGTGCCAGCAGCGCCCTCAGGGGGCTAGGCACCGGGGAGCTGTTTTTT.

The chain has TRBV4-3 and TRBJ2-2; the match to TRBD1 covers 7 bases. V gave up 0 bases and J gave up 7 bases; unmatched junction bases: 8. Germline CDR1 and CDR2: LGHNA and YSLEER. The CDR3 is 16 residues long. The CDR3, as DNA: TGCGCCAGCAGCCAAGAAAGAGGGGGCGCAAACGGGGAGCTGTTTTTT. Its protein is CASSQERGGANGELFF.

The rearrangement links TRBV5-1 to TRBJ2-7; D possibly corresponds to TRBD1 (7 bases). The germline V gene encodes CDR1 SGHRS and CDR2 YFSETQ. This CDR3 contains 14 residues. Trimming cost V 5 bases and J 3 bases, with 15 bases left between them. DNA of the CDR3: TGCGCCAGCAGTGGGCAGGGGGGAAACTACGAGCAGTACTTC. This sequence encodes CASSGQGGNYEQYF.

The CDR3 sequence: CASSLAQGNTEAFF. The CDR3 nucleotides are TGTGCCAGCAGCTTAGCACAGGGGAACACTGAAGCTTTCTTT. This chain links TRBV7-2 with TRBJ1-1; a weak D match, TRBD1 (6 bases). From germline, CDR1 is SGHTA and CDR2 FQGNSA. The V and J ends lost 0 bases and 1 base respectively, with 6 bases between them. The CDR3 length is 14 residues.

In DNA form, the CDR3 reads TGTGCCAGCAGTGACGTGCAGGGGGATTCAGATACGCAGTATTTT. It is translated as CASSDVQGDSDTQYF. The chain combines TRBV2 with TRBJ2-3; TRBD1 matches 7 bases. The CDR3 runs 15 residues. V shed 3 bases, J shed 4 bases, and the junction held 7 bases outside the gene matches. The germline V gene has CDR1 SNHLY and CDR2 FYNNEI. The full variable domain, its missing parts supplied by reference TRBV2 and TRBJ2-3, is EPEVTQTPSHQVTQMGQEVILRCVPISNHLYFYWYRQILGQKVEFLVSFYNNEISEKSEIFDDQFSVERPDGSNFTLKIRSTKLEDSAMYFCASSDVQGDSDTQYFGPGTRLTVL.

This chain's CDR3 is CASREDEKLFF. In nucleotides, the CDR3 is TGTGCCAGCAGGGAGGATGAAAAACTGTTTTTT. This sequence joins TRBV2 and TRBJ1-4; D not resolved. Germline V gives CDR1 SNHLY, CDR2 FYNNEI. The V and J ends lost 6 bases and 6 bases respectively, with 5 bases between them. The CDR3 runs 11 residues. The variable domain in full, with the rest retrieved from reference TRBV2 and TRBJ1-4, is EPEVTQTPSHQVTQMGQEVILRCVPISNHLYFYWYRQILGQKVEFLVSFYNNEISEKSEIFDDQFSVERPDGSNFTLKIRSTKLEDSAMYFCASREDEKLFFGSGTQLSVL.

In nucleotides, the CDR3 is TGTGCCAGCAGCGAGACAGGGTACTATGGCTACACCTTC. Its protein product is CASSETGYYGYTF. The chain recombines TRBV6-4 with TRBJ1-2; 7 bases map to TRBD1. The length of the CDR3 is 13 residues. J lost 3 bases, V lost 6 bases, and 4 bases had no gene match. Germline values: CDR1 MRHNA, CDR2 SNTAGT.

The chain has TRBV7-9 and TRBJ2-5, with 7 bases lining up with TRBD1. V shed 2 bases, J shed 5 bases, and the junction held 5 bases outside the gene matches. Germline V gene data show CDR1 as SEHNR and CDR2 as FQNEAQ (reference sequence). The CDR3 covers 14 residues. The DNA for the CDR3 is TGTGCCAGCAGCTTATCCGACAGGGAGGAGACCCAGTACTTC. As protein: CASSLSDREETQYF.

This clone was picked up one time. The chain joins TRBV5-1 to TRBJ2-3; 7 nucleotides match TRBD1. Per the germline V gene, CDR1 is SGHRS and CDR2 is YFSETQ. The CDR3 runs to 13 residues. Trimming cost V 6 bases and J 3 bases; bases outside gene matches: 4. CDR3 nucleotides: TGCGCCAGCACTACAGGGGTGACAGATACGCAGTATTTT. It specifies CASTTGVTDTQYF.

The chain couples TRBV5-1 to TRBJ2-1; 7 nucleotides align to TRBD2. This CDR3 is 16 amino acids long. The V and J ends lost 4 bases and 9 bases, in that order; junction bases with no gene match: 16. Germline CDR1 reads SGHRS; CDR2 reads YFSETQ. The CDR3 protein is CASSPMAGEVWSEQFF. CDR3 nucleotide sequence: TGCGCCAGCAGCCCTATGGCGGGAGAGGTATGGAGTGAGCAGTTCTTC.

The genes are TRBV7-3 and TRBJ2-1, with TRBD2 identical over 8 bases. V lost 5 bases and J lost 6; bases outside the gene matches: 9. Germline CDR1 SGHTA, CDR2 FQGTGA. CDR3 length: 15 amino acids. CDR3: CASSPHAGTSNEQFF. CDR3 in DNA: TGTGCCAGCAGCCCTCATGCCGGGACTAGCAATGAGCAGTTCTTC.